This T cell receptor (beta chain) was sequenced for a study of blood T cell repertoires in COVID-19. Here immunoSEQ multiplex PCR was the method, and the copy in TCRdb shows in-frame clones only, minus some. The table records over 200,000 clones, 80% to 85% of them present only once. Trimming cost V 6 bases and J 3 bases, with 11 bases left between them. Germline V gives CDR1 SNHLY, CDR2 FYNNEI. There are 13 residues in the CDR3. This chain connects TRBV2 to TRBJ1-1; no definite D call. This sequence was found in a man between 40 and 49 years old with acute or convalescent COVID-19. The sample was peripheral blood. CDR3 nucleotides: TGTGCCAGCAGAACTCAGGATTACACTGAAGCTTTCTTT. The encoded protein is CASRTQDYTEAFF.